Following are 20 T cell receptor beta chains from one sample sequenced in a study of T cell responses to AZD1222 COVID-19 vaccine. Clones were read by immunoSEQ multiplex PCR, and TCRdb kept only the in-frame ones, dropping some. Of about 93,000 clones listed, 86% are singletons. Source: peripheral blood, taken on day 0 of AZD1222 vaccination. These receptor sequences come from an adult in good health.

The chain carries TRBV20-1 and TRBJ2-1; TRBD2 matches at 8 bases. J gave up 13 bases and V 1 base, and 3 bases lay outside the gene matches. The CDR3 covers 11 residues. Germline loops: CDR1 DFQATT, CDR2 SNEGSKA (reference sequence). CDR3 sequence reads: CSARAGTSQFF. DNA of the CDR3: TGCAGTGCTAGAGCCGGGACTAGTCAGTTCTTC.

Here the CDR3 DNA reads TGTGCCATCAGCCAGACTAGCGAGCAGTACTTC. It encodes CAISQTSEQYF. V usage is TRBV10-3 and J usage is TRBJ2-7; tentative D call: TRBD2 (6 bases). Germline loops: CDR1 ENHRY, CDR2 SYGVKD. The CDR3 contains 11 residues. Trimming took off 6 bases at V and 6 bases at J, with 9 bases between the two ends.

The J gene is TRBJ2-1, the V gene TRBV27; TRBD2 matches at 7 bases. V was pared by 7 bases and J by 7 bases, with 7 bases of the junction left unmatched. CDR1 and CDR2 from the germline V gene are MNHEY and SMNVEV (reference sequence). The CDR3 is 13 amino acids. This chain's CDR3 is CASMNLGRNEQFF. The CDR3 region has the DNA TGTGCCAGCATGAACCTCGGGAGGAATGAGCAGTTCTTC.

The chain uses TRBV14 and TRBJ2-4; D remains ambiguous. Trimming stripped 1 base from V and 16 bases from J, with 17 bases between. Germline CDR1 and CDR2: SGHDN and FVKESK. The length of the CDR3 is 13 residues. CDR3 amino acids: CASSQGGTGPAYF. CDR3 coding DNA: TGTGCCAGCAGCCAAGGAGGTACGGGCCCGGCTTACTTC.

The CDR3 protein is CASRKGGTQPQHF. In nucleotides, the CDR3 is TGTGCCAGTCGTAAAGGAGGGACTCAGCCCCAGCATTTT. V is TRBV19 and J is TRBJ1-5, with a weak D call TRBD1 (5 bases). Germline V gene data show CDR1 as LNHDA and CDR2 as SQIVND (reference sequence). Between the trimmed V and J ends, which lost 8 bases and 6 bases, there was a span of 14 bases. This CDR3 has 13 residues.

The CDR3 bases are TGCGCCAGCAGCATGGGACAGGGGAGCTATGGCTACACCTTC. Its translation: CASSMGQGSYGYTF. The rearrangement uses TRBV5-1 and TRBJ1-2; 10 nucleotides agree with TRBD1. Trimming cost V 4 bases and J 4 bases; bases outside gene matches: 4. Germline V gene lookup returns CDR1 SGHRS and CDR2 YFSETQ. The CDR3 is 14 amino acids.

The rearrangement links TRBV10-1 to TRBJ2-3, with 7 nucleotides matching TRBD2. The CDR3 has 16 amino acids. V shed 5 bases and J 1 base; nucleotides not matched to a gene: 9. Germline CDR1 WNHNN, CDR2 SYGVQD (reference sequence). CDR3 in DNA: TGCGCCAGCAGTCCTCAGACTAGCCGCCGCACAGATACGCAGTATTTT. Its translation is CASSPQTSRRTDTQYF.

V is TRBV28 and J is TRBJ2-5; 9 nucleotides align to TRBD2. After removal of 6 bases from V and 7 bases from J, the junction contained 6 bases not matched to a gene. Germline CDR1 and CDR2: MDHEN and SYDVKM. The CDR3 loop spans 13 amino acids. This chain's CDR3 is CASRSGRPRTQYF. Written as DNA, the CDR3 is TGTGCCAGCAGGAGCGGGAGGCCCCGGACCCAGTACTTC.

This CDR3 reads CASSPARGINEKLFF. CDR3 nucleotides: TGTGCCAGCAGCCCTGCTCGGGGAATAAATGAAAAACTGTTTTTT. The chain links TRBV7-9 to TRBJ1-4, with D hard to call. Germline assignment: CDR1 SEHNR and CDR2 FQNEAQ (reference sequence). V shed 5 bases and J shed 5 bases, with 15 bases lying between them. The length of the CDR3 is 15 residues.

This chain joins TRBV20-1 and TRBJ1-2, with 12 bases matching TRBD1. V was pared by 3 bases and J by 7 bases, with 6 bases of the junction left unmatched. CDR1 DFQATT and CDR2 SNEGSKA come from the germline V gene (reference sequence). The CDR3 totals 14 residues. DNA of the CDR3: TGCAGTGCTAGTAGGGACAGGGGGCGCGGTGGCTACACCTTC. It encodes CSASRDRGRGGYTF.

The CDR3 DNA reads TGTGCTAGTGGTTCGGGACAAGTAAATGAAAAACTGTTTTTT. Residues: CASGSGQVNEKLFF. The V gene is TRBV12-5, the J gene TRBJ1-4; tentatively, D is TRBD1 (6 bases). The CDR3 runs 14 residues. CDR1 and CDR2 (germline): LGHNT, FRNRAP. Trimming stripped 4 bases from V and 5 bases from J, with 11 bases between.

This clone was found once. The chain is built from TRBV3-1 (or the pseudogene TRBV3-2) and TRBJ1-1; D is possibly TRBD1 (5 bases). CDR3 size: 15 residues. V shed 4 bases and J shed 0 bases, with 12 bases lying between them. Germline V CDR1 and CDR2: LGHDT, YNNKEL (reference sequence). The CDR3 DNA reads TGTGCCAGCAGCCCCCCTCAGGGAATGAACACTGAAGCTTTCTTT. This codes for CASSPPQGMNTEAFF.

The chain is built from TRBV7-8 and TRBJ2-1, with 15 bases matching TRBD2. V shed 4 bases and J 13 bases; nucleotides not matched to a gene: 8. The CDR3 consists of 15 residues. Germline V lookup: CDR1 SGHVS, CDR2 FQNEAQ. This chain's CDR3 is CASSWTSGRADLQFF. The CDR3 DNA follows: TGTGCCAGCAGCTGGACTAGCGGGAGGGCCGACTTACAGTTCTTC.

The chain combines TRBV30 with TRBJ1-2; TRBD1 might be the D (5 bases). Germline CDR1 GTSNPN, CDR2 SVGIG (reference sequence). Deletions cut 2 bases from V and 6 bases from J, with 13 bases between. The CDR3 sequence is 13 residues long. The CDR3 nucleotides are TGTGCCTGGAGTTTGGGCAGGGAGGATGGCTACACCTTC. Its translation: CAWSLGREDGYTF.

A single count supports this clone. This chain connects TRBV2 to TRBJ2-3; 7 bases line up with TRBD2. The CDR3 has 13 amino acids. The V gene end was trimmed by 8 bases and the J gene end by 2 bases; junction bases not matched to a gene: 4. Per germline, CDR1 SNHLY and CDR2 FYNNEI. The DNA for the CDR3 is TGTGCCAGCGGGGGGGTCTTCACAGATACGCAGTATTTT. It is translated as CASGGVFTDTQYF.

The CDR3: CASSIGGSEQYF. The CDR3 nucleotides are TGTGCCAGTAGTATAGGAGGAAGCGAGCAGTACTTC. The rearrangement links TRBV19 to TRBJ2-7; no definite D call. The CDR3 has 12 amino acids. V was clipped by 1 base and J by 6 bases, with 7 bases between them. CDR1 is LNHDA and CDR2 is SQIVND in the germline V gene (reference sequence).

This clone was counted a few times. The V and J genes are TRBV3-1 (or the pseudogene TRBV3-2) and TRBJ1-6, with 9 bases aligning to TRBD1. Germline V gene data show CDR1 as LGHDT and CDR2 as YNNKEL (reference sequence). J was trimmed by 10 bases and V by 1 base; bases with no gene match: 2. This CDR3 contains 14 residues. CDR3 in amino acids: CASSQGTGESPLHF. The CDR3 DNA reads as TGTGCCAGCAGCCAAGGGACAGGGGAATCACCCCTCCACTTT.

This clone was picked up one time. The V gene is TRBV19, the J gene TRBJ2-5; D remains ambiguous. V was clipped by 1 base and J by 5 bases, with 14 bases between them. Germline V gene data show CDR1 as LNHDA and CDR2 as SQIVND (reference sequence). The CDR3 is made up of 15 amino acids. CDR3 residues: CASSIVESVRETQYF. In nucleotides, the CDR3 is TGTGCCAGTAGTATAGTCGAATCGGTTCGTGAGACCCAGTACTTC.

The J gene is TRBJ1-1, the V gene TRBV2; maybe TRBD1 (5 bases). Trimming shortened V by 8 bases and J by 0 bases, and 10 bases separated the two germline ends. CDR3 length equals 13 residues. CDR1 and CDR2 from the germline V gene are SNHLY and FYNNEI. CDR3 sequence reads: CASWEGMNTEAFF. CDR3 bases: TGTGCCAGCTGGGAGGGGATGAACACTGAAGCTTTCTTT. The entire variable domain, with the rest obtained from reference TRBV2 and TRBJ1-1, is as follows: EPEVTQTPSHQVTQMGQEVILRCVPISNHLYFYWYRQILGQKVEFLVSFYNNEISEKSEIFDDQFSVERPDGSNFTLKIRSTKLEDSAMYFCASWEGMNTEAFFGQGTRLTVV.

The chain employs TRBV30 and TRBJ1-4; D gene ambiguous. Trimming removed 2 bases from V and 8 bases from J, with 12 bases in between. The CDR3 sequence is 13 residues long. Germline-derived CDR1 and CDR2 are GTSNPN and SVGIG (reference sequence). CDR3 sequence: CAWSSTADEKLFF. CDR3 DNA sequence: TGTGCCTGGAGTTCTACAGCAGACGAAAAACTGTTTTTT.